The 25 T cell receptor beta chains below all came from one sample that was sequenced in a study of blood T cell repertoires in COVID-19. Method: immunoSEQ multiplex PCR; TCRdb's copy keeps in-frame clones and lacks some. The table includes over 150,000 clones, less than 95% detected once. Sequencing was carried out using peripheral blood. These receptors were obtained from a man in his fifties or sixties with acute or convalescent COVID-19.

The V gene is TRBV7-8, the J gene TRBJ1-2, with D perhaps matching TRBD1 (6 bases). The CDR3 is 17 amino acids. With 0 bases removed from V and 1 base from J, the gap between germline ends came to 15 bases. Germline loops: CDR1 SGHVS, CDR2 FQNEAQ. The CDR3 protein is CASSLAGGQFSNYGYTF. CDR3 DNA: TGTGCCAGCAGCTTAGCGGGGGGGCAGTTCAGTAACTATGGCTACACCTTC.

DNA of the CDR3: TGTGCCAGCAGGGGAGGACTAGCGGGAGAGGGGGAAACTGGGGAGCAGTACTTC. Translated, it gives CASRGGLAGEGETGEQYF. This chain uses TRBV2 with TRBJ2-7, with 13 positions matching TRBD2. Per germline, CDR1 SNHLY and CDR2 FYNNEI. The CDR3 extends over 18 amino acids. The V gene end was trimmed by 6 bases and the J gene end by 7 bases; junction bases not matched to a gene: 18.

This chain joins TRBV4-2 and TRBJ2-2; D possibly corresponds to TRBD2 (7 bases). The CDR3 length is 18 residues. V dropped 1 base and J dropped 1 base, with 16 bases sitting between them. Per germline, CDR1 LGHNA and CDR2 YNFKEQ. CDR3 residues: CASSQAPRRGGNTGELFF. Here the CDR3 DNA reads TGTGCCAGCAGCCAAGCCCCCAGGAGGGGGGGGAACACCGGGGAGCTGTTTTTT.

V is TRBV7-8 and J is TRBJ2-1, with 13 positions matching TRBD2. The trim removed 5 bases at V and 6 bases at J, leaving 7 bases unmatched. The germline gives CDR1 SGHVS, CDR2 FQNEAQ. The CDR3 totals 16 residues. CDR3 protein: CASSPPGLAGRNEQFF. Written as DNA, the CDR3 is TGTGCCAGCAGCCCCCCGGGACTAGCGGGGCGCAATGAGCAGTTCTTC. Full variable domain (rest looked up from reference TRBV7-8 and TRBJ2-1): GAGVSQSPRYKVAKRGQDVALRCDPISGHVSLFWYQQALGQGPEFLTYFQNEAQLDKSGLPSDRFFAERPEGSVSTLKIQRTQQEDSAVYLCASSPPGLAGRNEQFFGPGTRLTVL.

The chain recombines TRBV4-2 with TRBJ1-2, with 9 bases identical to TRBD1. The CDR3 extends over 14 amino acids. Germline assignment: CDR1 LGHNA and CDR2 YNFKEQ. V shed 3 bases and J 4 bases; nucleotides not matched to a gene: 3. The CDR3 protein is CASSQPDRGYGYTF. For the CDR3, the DNA is TGTGCCAGCAGCCAGCCGGACAGGGGCTATGGCTACACCTTC.

The chain carries TRBV6-5 and TRBJ1-1; D might be TRBD1 (6 bases). This CDR3 spans 13 amino acids. The V gene's germline CDR1 is MNHEY and CDR2 SVGAGI. V was shortened by 8 bases and J by 0 bases, with 10 bases between the two germline ends. CDR3 region: CASGGNMNTEAFF. In nucleotides, the CDR3 is TGTGCCAGCGGGGGCAATATGAACACTGAAGCTTTCTTT.

The chain recombines TRBV5-8 with TRBJ2-3; TRBD2 agrees at 7 bases. Losses at the gene ends were 2 bases for V and 9 bases for J; bases not matched to a gene: 15. Germline CDR1 is SGHTS and CDR2 is YDEGEE. CDR3 size: 16 residues. CDR3 bases: TGTGCCAGCAGCTTCCGGGGGGACTACCTCCGCCAAACGCAGTATTTT. Its translation is CASSFRGDYLRQTQYF.

In nucleotides, the CDR3 is TGTGCCAGTAGAGGGACGGGACAGCACATATCCACCTATGGCTACACCTTC. Protein: CASRGTGQHISTYGYTF. The chain is built from TRBV19 and TRBJ1-2; TRBD1 matches at 7 bases. The CDR3 contains 17 residues. J was trimmed by 4 bases and V by 6 bases; bases with no gene match: 17. The germline gives CDR1 LNHDA, CDR2 SQIVND (reference sequence). Filled out from reference TRBV19 and TRBJ1-2, the complete variable domain reads DGGITQSPKYLFRKEGQNVTLSCEQNLNHDAMYWYRQDPGQGLRLIYYSQIVNDFQKGDIAEGYSVSREKKESFPLTVTSAQKNPTAFYLCASRGTGQHISTYGYTFGSGTRLTVV.

The chain has TRBV20-1 and TRBJ2-7, with TRBD2 matching over 10 bases. Trimming took 3 bases from V and 4 from J; bases not matched to a gene: 6. This CDR3 contains 14 residues. Germline assignment: CDR1 DFQATT and CDR2 SNEGSKA (reference sequence). This CDR3 is CSASRSGRAYEQYF. CDR3 in DNA: TGCAGTGCTAGTAGAAGCGGGAGGGCATACGAGCAGTACTTC.

In its sample, this clone was seen once. This chain connects TRBV18 to TRBJ2-5; 9 bases match TRBD1. V trimming: 4 bases; J trimming: 2 bases; junction bases outside the gene matches: 5. The CDR3 has 15 amino acids. CDR1 and CDR2 from the germline V gene are KGHSH and LQKENI. The CDR3 DNA sequence: TGTGCCAGCTCACAGGGACAGGGAGGACAAGAGACCCAGTACTTC. This codes for CASSQGQGGQETQYF. Full variable domain (missing parts from reference TRBV18 and TRBJ2-5): NAGVMQNPRHLVRRRGQEARLRCSPMKGHSHVYWYRQLPEEGLKFMVYLQKENIIDESGMPKERFSAEFPKEGPSILRIQQVVRGDSAAYFCASSQGQGGQETQYFGPGTRLLVL.

The chain links TRBV2 to TRBJ1-3; D unclear. This CDR3 is 14 amino acids long. V was trimmed by 6 bases and J by 0 bases, leaving 9 bases between them. Germline V gives CDR1 SNHLY, CDR2 FYNNEI. CDR3 DNA sequence: TGTGCCAGCAGAGGCGACAACTCTGGAAACACCATATATTTT. As protein: CASRGDNSGNTIYF.

V is TRBV30 and J is TRBJ2-2; 7 positions agree with TRBD1. The trim removed 8 bases at V and 2 bases at J, leaving 5 bases unmatched. From germline, CDR1 is GTSNPN and CDR2 SVGIG (reference sequence). This CDR3 is 13 amino acids long. The CDR3 loop reads CARDSRNTGELFF. The CDR3 DNA reads TGTGCCCGGGACAGCCGCAACACCGGGGAGCTGTTTTTT.

The J gene is TRBJ2-1, the V gene TRBV24-1; the match to TRBD1 covers 9 bases. CDR1 and CDR2 from the germline V gene are KGHDR and SFDVKD. The CDR3 consists of 16 residues. V shed 3 bases, J shed 8 bases, and the junction held 10 bases outside the gene matches. CDR3 DNA: TGTGCCACCAGTGATGTACAGGGGGCTATAATCGATGAGCAGTTCTTC. Its protein is CATSDVQGAIIDEQFF.

This clone was seen a handful of times. This rearrangement joins TRBV14 to TRBJ2-2; a possible D gene is TRBD2 (6 bases). The CDR3 has 15 residues. V was trimmed by 7 bases and J by 6 bases, leaving 18 bases between them. Germline CDR1 reads SGHDN; CDR2 reads FVKESK. This CDR3 reads CASNSGVKSPGELFF. The CDR3 DNA reads as TGTGCCAGCAATTCGGGGGTCAAGTCACCCGGGGAGCTGTTTTTT.

The genes are TRBV6-5 and TRBJ1-5; D might be TRBD1 (6 bases). The CDR3 consists of 15 residues. V lost 6 bases and J lost 0, with 12 bases in between. Germline loops: CDR1 MNHEY, CDR2 SVGAGI. The CDR3 region is CASSPGVVSNQPQHF. In nucleotides, the CDR3 is TGTGCCAGCAGCCCAGGGGTGGTTAGCAATCAGCCCCAGCATTTT.

J is TRBJ2-1 and V is TRBV28, with D maybe TRBD1 (6 bases). V shed 7 bases and J shed 7 bases, with 11 bases lying between them. The length of the CDR3 is 12 residues. Germline V gives CDR1 MDHEN, CDR2 SYDVKM. The CDR3 region has the DNA TGTGCCAGCAATACAGGGTTAAATGAGCAGTTCTTC. It is translated as CASNTGLNEQFF.

The CDR3 protein is CAWSVKAGGEVSNQPQHF. In DNA form, the CDR3 reads TGTGCCTGGAGTGTAAAGGCAGGGGGCGAGGTCAGCAATCAGCCCCAGCATTTT. The chain carries TRBV30 and TRBJ1-5, with TRBD1 matching 8 bases. Germline CDR1 is GTSNPN and CDR2 is SVGIG (reference sequence). The trim removed 0 bases at V and 1 base at J, leaving 11 bases unmatched. CDR3 length: 18 residues.

The V and J genes are TRBV30 and TRBJ2-7; the match to TRBD1 covers 9 bases. From germline, CDR1 is GTSNPN and CDR2 SVGIG (reference sequence). This CDR3 region has 13 residues. The DNA for the CDR3 is TGTGCCCGGAGTTCTGGGACAGGGAGGGAGCAGTACGTC. This codes for CARSSGTGREQYV.

The rearrangement links TRBV18 to TRBJ2-7, with 13 bases aligning to TRBD2. This CDR3 is 15 amino acids long. Germline assignment: CDR1 KGHSH and CDR2 LQKENI. The V segment lost 3 bases and the J segment 6 bases; nucleotides outside the gene matches: 5. The CDR3 DNA reads TGTGCCAGCTCACCCGGACTAGCGGGAGACGGCGAGCAGTACTTC. It specifies CASSPGLAGDGEQYF.

The CDR3 sequence is CATSEGGGPYQETQYF. DNA of the CDR3: TGTGCCACCAGTGAAGGAGGTGGGCCGTACCAAGAGACCCAGTACTTC. This rearrangement joins TRBV24-1 to TRBJ2-5; D might be TRBD2 (5 bases). The CDR3 has 16 amino acids. CDR1 is KGHDR, CDR2 SFDVKD, per germline. Trimming cost V 4 bases and J 0 bases, with 14 bases left between them.

This chain links TRBV19 with TRBJ2-3; D may be TRBD1 (5 bases). V lost 3 bases and J 5 bases, leaving 15 bases between the germline ends. Germline assignment: CDR1 LNHDA and CDR2 SQIVND (reference sequence). This CDR3 spans 15 amino acids. CDR3 nucleotide sequence: TGTGCCAGTAGTATCAAGGCACAGGCCGGAGATACGCAGTATTTT. Residues: CASSIKAQAGDTQYF.

This clone was detected only once. The rearrangement links TRBV3-1 (or the pseudogene TRBV3-2) to TRBJ2-7; TRBD2 aligns across 7 bases. V trimming: 1 base; J trimming: 3 bases; junction bases outside the gene matches: 6. The CDR3 is 15 residues long. From germline, CDR1 is LGHDT and CDR2 YNNKEL (reference sequence). The DNA for the CDR3 is TGTGCCAGCAGCCAAGGGTCTAGCGGACTCTACGAGCAGTACGTC. Translation: CASSQGSSGLYEQYV.

This rearrangement joins TRBV7-9 to TRBJ1-1; no definite D call. This CDR3 has 11 residues. The germline V gene has CDR1 SEHNR and CDR2 FQNEAQ (reference sequence). The germline V and J ends were trimmed by 5 bases and 7 bases, with 8 bases remaining between them. CDR3 DNA: TGTGCCAGCAGCGAACACGTTGAAGCTTTCTTT. The encoded protein is CASSEHVEAFF.

The sample holds one count of this clone. The chain employs TRBV19 and TRBJ2-3, with 7 bases identical to TRBD2. Trimming at V came to 1 base and at J to 6 bases, leaving 1 base not matched to a gene. CDR1 is LNHDA, CDR2 SQIVND, per germline (reference sequence). The CDR3 sequence is 13 residues long. Here the CDR3 DNA reads TGTGCCAGTAGTATAGGGGGAGGGGATACGCAGTATTTT. It encodes CASSIGGGDTQYF.

The CDR3 DNA sequence: TGCAGCGTCAGAACGGGACAGTCCTACGAGCAGTACTTC. It is translated as CSVRTGQSYEQYF. J is TRBJ2-7 and V is TRBV29-1; TRBD1 aligns across 7 bases. The junction had 6 bases not matched to a gene; V was cut back by 6 bases and J by 1 base. CDR3 size: 13 residues. Germline CDR1 is SQVTM and CDR2 is ANQGSEA.